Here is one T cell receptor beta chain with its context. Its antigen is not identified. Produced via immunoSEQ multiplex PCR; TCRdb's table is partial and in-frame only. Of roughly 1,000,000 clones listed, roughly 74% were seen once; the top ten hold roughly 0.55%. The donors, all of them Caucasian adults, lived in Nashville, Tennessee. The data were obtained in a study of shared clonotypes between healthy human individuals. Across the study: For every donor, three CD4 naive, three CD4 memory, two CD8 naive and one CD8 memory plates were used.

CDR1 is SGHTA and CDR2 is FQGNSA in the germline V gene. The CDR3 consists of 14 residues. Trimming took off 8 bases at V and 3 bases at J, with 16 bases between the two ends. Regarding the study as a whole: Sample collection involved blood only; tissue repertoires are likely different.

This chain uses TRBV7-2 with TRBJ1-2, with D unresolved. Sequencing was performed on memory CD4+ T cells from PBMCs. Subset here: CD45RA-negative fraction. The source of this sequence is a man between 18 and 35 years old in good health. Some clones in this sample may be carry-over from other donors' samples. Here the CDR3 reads CASGLKGWDYGYTF. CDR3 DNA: TGTGCCAGCGGACTCAAGGGTTGGGACTATGGCTACACCTTC.